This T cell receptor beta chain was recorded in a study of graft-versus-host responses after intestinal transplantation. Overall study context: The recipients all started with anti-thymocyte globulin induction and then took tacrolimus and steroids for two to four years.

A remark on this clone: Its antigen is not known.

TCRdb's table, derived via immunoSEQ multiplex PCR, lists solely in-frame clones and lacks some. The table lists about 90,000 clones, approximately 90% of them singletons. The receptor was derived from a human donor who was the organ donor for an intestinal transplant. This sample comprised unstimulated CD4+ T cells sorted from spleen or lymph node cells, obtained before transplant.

The DNA for the CDR3 is TGTGCTAGTGGGGCTGGGGGGGGCGATACGCAGTATTTT. As protein: CASGAGGGDTQYF. The chain links TRBV12-5 to TRBJ2-3, with a tentative D call TRBD2 (7 bases). Germline V CDR1 and CDR2: LGHNT, FRNRAP. V was shortened by 6 bases and J by 6 bases, with 13 bases between the two germline ends. The CDR3 sequence is 13 residues long.